This TCR beta chain was identified during a study of T cells in Graves' hyperthyroidism and ophthalmopathy. Notes on the study in general: Separating ophthalmopathy from stable hyperthyroidism was achieved by a 13 V-J model. Most thyroid-expanded clonotypes above 0.001 were also found in blood.

Concerning this clonotype itself: Its antigen is currently unknown.

CDR3 length equals 16 residues. V lost 4 bases, J lost 0 bases, and 13 bases lay in between. In germline, CDR1 is SGHRS, CDR2 YFSETQ. Researchers took RNA transcripts and amplified the TCR beta CDR3 regions from them. The primer set for the first-round RT-PCR of the TCR CDR3 was HTBI. Each CDR3 protein gets one entry after TCRdb re-called the multiplex PCR reads with MiXCR. The data hold hundreds of thousands of distinct CDR3 sequences, with 45% observed a single time. Sequences were obtained from peripheral blood or thyroid tissue (not recorded which). The chain carries TRBV5-1 and TRBJ1-4; D gene unclear. This sequence originates from an adult man with Graves' disease, either hyperthyroidism or ophthalmopathy (not recorded which). This chain's CDR3 is CASSTTGVATNEKLFF. The CDR3 bases are TGCGCCAGCAGCACTACCGGAGTTGCAACTAATGAAAAACTGTTTTTT. Filled out from reference TRBV5-1 and TRBJ1-4, the complete variable domain reads KAGVTQTPRYLIKTRGQQVTLSCSPISGHRSVSWYQQTPGQGLQFLFEYFSETQRNKGNFPGRFSGRQFSNSRSEMNVSTLELGDSALYLCASSTTGVATNEKLFFGSGTQLSVL.